This T cell receptor beta chain appears in the sequencing data of a study of cytomegalovirus exposure and HLA in healthy donors. The PCR used 60 Vbeta and 13 Jbeta primers. Assay: immunoSEQ multiplex PCR; the TCRdb copy retains only in-frame clones and omits some. The table lists 150,000 or so clones, over 75% of them singletons, with about 0.91% in the top ten. There are a few counts of this clone. The CDR3 is made up of 14 amino acids. Germline lookup yields CDR1 SGHAT and CDR2 FQNNGV. V was trimmed by 5 bases and J by 0 bases, leaving 5 bases between them. This sequence joins TRBV11-2 and TRBJ2-6; maybe TRBD1 (5 bases). The receptor was isolated from a woman aged 45 to 65 in good health and CMV-seropositive. The sequencing sample was made of PBMCs. The CDR3 sequence: CASSDSSGANVLTF. CDR3 in DNA: TGTGCCAGCAGCGACAGCTCTGGGGCCAACGTCCTGACTTTC.